These 17 T cell receptor beta chains originate from one sample sequenced in a study of cytomegalovirus exposure and HLA in healthy donors. Amplification used 60 Vbeta primers and 13 Jbeta primers. Method: immunoSEQ multiplex PCR; TCRdb's copy keeps in-frame clones and lacks some. The repertoire holds 150,000 to 200,000 clones, with about three quarters as singletons. The sample was PBMCs. Every receptor here comes from a woman aged 35 to 49 in good health and CMV-seropositive.

CDR3: CASSIPGLRREQFF. Here the CDR3 DNA reads TGTGCCAGTAGCATACCGGGACTGAGGAGAGAGCAGTTCTTC. This chain links TRBV19 with TRBJ2-1; the D gene is possibly TRBD2 (6 bases). CDR3 length: 14 amino acids. V was clipped by 6 bases and J by 10 bases, with 19 bases between them. Germline lookup yields CDR1 LNHDA and CDR2 SQIVND (reference sequence).

A few counts support this clone. The chain links TRBV7-2 to TRBJ2-2, with D perhaps TRBD1 (6 bases). In germline, CDR1 is SGHTA, CDR2 FQGNSA. Trimming cost V 1 base and J 0 bases, with 12 bases left between them. The length of the CDR3 is 17 residues. CDR3 coding DNA: TGTGCCAGCAGCTTAGGGGGGCAGGGTCCGAACACCGGGGAGCTGTTTTTT. This codes for CASSLGGQGPNTGELFF.

V and J are TRBV18 and TRBJ1-1, with TRBD1 as a possible D gene (5 bases). The CDR3 has 16 residues. The V end was cut by 0 bases, the J end by 6 bases, with 17 bases between. Germline values: CDR1 KGHSH, CDR2 LQKENI. This CDR3 reads CASSPPGTQGGAEAFF. The CDR3 DNA reads as TGTGCCAGCTCACCACCAGGGACCCAGGGAGGCGCTGAAGCTTTCTTT.

This clone was observed a single time. The chain recombines TRBV28 with TRBJ2-7; 7 bases are shared with TRBD1. The trim removed 3 bases at V and 2 bases at J, leaving 7 bases unmatched. Germline assignment: CDR1 MDHEN and CDR2 SYDVKM. The CDR3 spans 15 residues. The CDR3 is CASSLFRRGTYEQYF. DNA of the CDR3: TGTGCCAGCAGTTTGTTTCGCAGGGGGACCTACGAGCAGTACTTC.

The V and J genes are TRBV7-9 and TRBJ2-3; 7 bases line up with TRBD2. The germline V gene encodes CDR1 SEHNR and CDR2 FQNEAQ (reference sequence). With 3 bases clipped from V and 4 bases from J, the junction kept 7 bases outside the gene matches. The CDR3 runs to 15 residues. DNA of the CDR3: TGTGCCAGCAGCTTGGGAGGGCCAAGTTCAGATACGCAGTATTTT. This encodes CASSLGGPSSDTQYF.

This clone was detected only a few times. This chain joins TRBV19 and TRBJ2-1; D perhaps matches TRBD2 (5 bases). This CDR3 has 15 residues. V lost 2 bases and J 0 bases, leaving 8 bases between the germline ends. CDR1 and CDR2 from the germline V gene are LNHDA and SQIVND (reference sequence). The CDR3 loop is CASSIILDSYNEQFF. DNA of the CDR3: TGTGCCAGTAGTATAATACTAGACTCCTACAATGAGCAGTTCTTC.

The CDR3, as DNA: TGTGCCACCAGCAAGCCGGGACAGATGTTAACCGGGGAGCTGTTTTTT. This gives the protein CATSKPGQMLTGELFF. The rearrangement joins TRBV15 to TRBJ2-2, with 7 positions matching TRBD1. The J segment lost 5 bases and the V segment lost 4 bases, leaving 10 bases of the junction unmatched. The CDR3 runs to 16 residues. Looked up from germline, CDR1 is LNHNV and CDR2 is YYDKDF (reference sequence).

The CDR3 coding sequence is TGTGCCAGTAGTATTCTTGACAGGCCAGATACGCAGTATTTT. Translating gives CASSILDRPDTQYF. The chain is built from TRBV19 and TRBJ2-3; D perhaps matches TRBD1 (6 bases). Deletions cut 3 bases from V and 4 bases from J, with 11 bases between. There are 14 residues in the CDR3. The germline V gene has CDR1 LNHDA and CDR2 SQIVND (reference sequence). The variable domain in full, completed from reference TRBV19 and TRBJ2-3, reads DGGITQSPKYLFRKEGQNVTLSCEQNLNHDAMYWYRQDPGQGLRLIYYSQIVNDFQKGDIAEGYSVSREKKESFPLTVTSAQKNPTAFYLCASSILDRPDTQYFGPGTRLTVL.

The chain couples TRBV2 to TRBJ1-2; D not resolved. Per the germline V gene, CDR1 is SNHLY and CDR2 is FYNNEI. CDR3 length: 11 amino acids. Trimming stripped 6 bases from V and 6 bases from J, with 8 bases between. Here the CDR3 DNA reads TGTGCCAGCAGGGGCTCGGATGGCTACACCTTC. Translated: CASRGSDGYTF.

The chain couples TRBV4-3 to TRBJ1-1; weak D call: TRBD1 (6 bases). The CDR3 sequence is 15 residues long. Germline values: CDR1 LGHNA, CDR2 YSLEER. V was trimmed by 0 bases and J by 4 bases, leaving 12 bases between them. CDR3 sequence reads: CASSQDQKGVTEAFF. The CDR3 DNA sequence: TGCGCCAGCAGCCAAGATCAGAAGGGGGTCACTGAAGCTTTCTTT.

This chain connects TRBV7-6 to TRBJ2-5, with D perhaps matching TRBD1 (7 bases). The DNA matches TRBJ2-7 better at its end, which makes the J call doubtful. The CDR3 runs to 15 residues. Per germline, CDR1 SGHVS and CDR2 FNYEAQ. The CDR3 is CASSSRGQGGNEQYF. CDR3 DNA: TGTGCCAGCAGCTCCAGAGGCCAGGGGGGTAACGAGCAGTACTTC.

The rearrangement uses TRBV19 and TRBJ1-6; perhaps TRBD1 as D (6 bases). The CDR3 is made up of 13 amino acids. V was trimmed by 5 bases and J by 7 bases, leaving 9 bases between them. Germline V gives CDR1 LNHDA, CDR2 SQIVND (reference sequence). The CDR3 spells CASSGQGNSPLHF. CDR3 nucleotides: TGTGCCAGTAGTGGTCAGGGGAATTCACCCCTCCACTTT.

This clone appeared a single time. The chain is built from TRBV29-1 and TRBJ2-1; TRBD2 matches at 10 bases. V trimming: 6 bases; J trimming: 3 bases; junction bases outside the gene matches: 14. The germline CDR1 and CDR2 sequences are SQVTM and ANQGSEA. This CDR3 region has 17 residues. In DNA, the CDR3 is TGCAGCGTGAAACCCTTAACCGGGACTAGCGACTACAATGAGCAGTTCTTC. This codes for CSVKPLTGTSDYNEQFF.

The chain employs TRBV29-1 and TRBJ2-1; 9 positions agree with TRBD1. V shed 6 bases and J 8 bases; nucleotides not matched to a gene: 11. In germline, CDR1 is SQVTM, CDR2 ANQGSEA. The CDR3 spans 14 residues. Here the CDR3 reads CSVGGTGRFYEQFF. Written as DNA, the CDR3 is TGCAGCGTGGGGGGGACAGGGCGTTTCTATGAGCAGTTCTTC.

This clone was recorded only once. The CDR3 spells CASRDDREPLGTQYF. CDR3 bases: TGTGCCAGCAGAGACGACAGAGAGCCCTTAGGGACCCAGTACTTC. The J gene is TRBJ2-5, the V gene TRBV2, with D possibly TRBD1 on 5 matching bases. Trimming cost V 6 bases and J 7 bases, with 21 bases left between them. The CDR3 spans 15 residues. The germline gives CDR1 SNHLY, CDR2 FYNNEI.

This clone was recorded once. The CDR3 region has the DNA TGTGCCAGCGGGCAGTCCTACACCGGGGAGCTGTTTTTT. Translating gives CASGQSYTGELFF. The V gene is TRBV6-1, the J gene TRBJ2-2, with unresolved D. Looked up from germline, CDR1 is MNHNS and CDR2 is SASEGT. The CDR3 contains 13 residues. With 8 bases removed from V and 3 bases from J, the gap between germline ends came to 10 bases.

This clone was seen a single time. The genes are TRBV5-1 and TRBJ1-3; perhaps TRBD1 as D (5 bases). Germline lookup yields CDR1 SGHRS and CDR2 YFSETQ. V lost 0 bases and J 2 bases, leaving 6 bases between the germline ends. There are 14 residues in the CDR3. The CDR3 nucleotides read TGCGCCAGCAGCTTGGTAGGGGCTGGAAACACCATATATTTT. As protein: CASSLVGAGNTIYF. The complete variable domain, with remaining parts taken from reference TRBV5-1 and TRBJ1-3, reads KAGVTQTPRYLIKTRGQQVTLSCSPISGHRSVSWYQQTPGQGLQFLFEYFSETQRNKGNFPGRFSGRQFSNSRSEMNVSTLELGDSALYLCASSLVGAGNTIYFGEGSWLTVV.